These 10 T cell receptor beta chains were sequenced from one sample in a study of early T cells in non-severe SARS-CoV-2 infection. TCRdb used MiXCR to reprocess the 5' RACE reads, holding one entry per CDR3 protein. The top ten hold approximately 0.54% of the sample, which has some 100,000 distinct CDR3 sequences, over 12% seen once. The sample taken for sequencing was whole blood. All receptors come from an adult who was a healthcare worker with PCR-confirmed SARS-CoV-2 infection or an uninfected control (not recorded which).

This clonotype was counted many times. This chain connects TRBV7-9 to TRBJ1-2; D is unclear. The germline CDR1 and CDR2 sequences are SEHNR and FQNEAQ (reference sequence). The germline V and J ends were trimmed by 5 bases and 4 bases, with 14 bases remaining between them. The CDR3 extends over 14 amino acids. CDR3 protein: CASSEIGVVYGYTF. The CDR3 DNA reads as TGTGCCAGCAGCGAAATTGGGGTCGTCTATGGCTACACCTTC.

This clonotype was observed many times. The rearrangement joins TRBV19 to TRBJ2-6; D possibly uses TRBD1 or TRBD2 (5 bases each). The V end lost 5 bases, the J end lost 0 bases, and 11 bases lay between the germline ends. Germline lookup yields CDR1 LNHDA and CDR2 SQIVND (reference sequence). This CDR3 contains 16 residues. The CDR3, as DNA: TGTGCCAGTAGTTCACTAGGGGACTCTGGGGCCAACGTCCTGACTTTC. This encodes CASSSLGDSGANVLTF.

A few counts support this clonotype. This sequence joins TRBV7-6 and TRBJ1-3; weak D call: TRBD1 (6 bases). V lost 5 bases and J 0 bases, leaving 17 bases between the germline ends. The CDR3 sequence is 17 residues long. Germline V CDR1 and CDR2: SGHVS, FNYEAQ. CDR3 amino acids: CASSPLDSLYSGNTIYF. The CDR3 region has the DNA TGTGCCAGCAGCCCGTTGGACAGCCTCTACTCTGGAAACACCATATATTTT.

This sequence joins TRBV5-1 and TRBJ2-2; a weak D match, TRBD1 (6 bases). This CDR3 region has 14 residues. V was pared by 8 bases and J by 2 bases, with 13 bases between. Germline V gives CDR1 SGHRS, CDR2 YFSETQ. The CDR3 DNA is TGCGCCAGTGCCCAGGGGTCCAACACCGGGGAGCTGTTTTTT. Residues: CASAQGSNTGELFF.

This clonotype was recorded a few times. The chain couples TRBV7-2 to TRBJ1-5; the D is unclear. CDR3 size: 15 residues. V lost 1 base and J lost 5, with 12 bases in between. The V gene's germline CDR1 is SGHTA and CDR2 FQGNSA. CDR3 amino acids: CASSLVSHLDQPQHF. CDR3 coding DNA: TGTGCCAGCAGCTTAGTGTCGCATCTGGATCAGCCCCAGCATTTT.

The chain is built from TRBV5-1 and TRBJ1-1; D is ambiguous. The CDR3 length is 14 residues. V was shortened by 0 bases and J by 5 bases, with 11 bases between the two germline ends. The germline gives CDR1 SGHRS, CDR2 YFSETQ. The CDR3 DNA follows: TGCGCCAGCAGCTTGGGCACCCAAAGGACTGAAGCTTTCTTT. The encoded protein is CASSLGTQRTEAFF.

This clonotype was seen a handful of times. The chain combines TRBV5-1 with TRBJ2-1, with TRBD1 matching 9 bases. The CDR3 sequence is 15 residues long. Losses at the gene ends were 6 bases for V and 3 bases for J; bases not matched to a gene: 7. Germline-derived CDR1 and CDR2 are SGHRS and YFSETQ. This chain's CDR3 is CASTGTGSSYNEQFF. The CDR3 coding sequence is TGCGCCAGCACCGGGACAGGGTCGAGCTACAATGAGCAGTTCTTC.

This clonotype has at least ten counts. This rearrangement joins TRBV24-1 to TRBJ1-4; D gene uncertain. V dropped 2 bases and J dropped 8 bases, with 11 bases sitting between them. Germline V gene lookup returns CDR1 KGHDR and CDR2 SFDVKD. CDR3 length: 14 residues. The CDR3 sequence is CATSDSDSFEKLFF. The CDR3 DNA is TGTGCCACCAGTGATTCGGACTCATTCGAAAAACTGTTTTTT.

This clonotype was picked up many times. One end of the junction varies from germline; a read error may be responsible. The CDR3 is CASSQDNGGTPIF. CDR3 bases: TGCGCCAGCAGCCAAGATAACGGGGGGACACCGATCTTC. The rearrangement joins TRBV4-1 to TRBJ1-2; a weak D match, TRBD1 (6 bases). This CDR3 has 13 amino acids. The germline V gene has CDR1 MGHRA and CDR2 YSYEKL.

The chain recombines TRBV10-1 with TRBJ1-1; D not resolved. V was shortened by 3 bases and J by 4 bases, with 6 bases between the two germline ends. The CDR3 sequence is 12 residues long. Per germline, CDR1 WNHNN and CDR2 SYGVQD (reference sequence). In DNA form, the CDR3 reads TGCGCCAGCAGTGACCCTCGCACTGAAGCTTTCTTT. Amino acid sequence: CASSDPRTEAFF.